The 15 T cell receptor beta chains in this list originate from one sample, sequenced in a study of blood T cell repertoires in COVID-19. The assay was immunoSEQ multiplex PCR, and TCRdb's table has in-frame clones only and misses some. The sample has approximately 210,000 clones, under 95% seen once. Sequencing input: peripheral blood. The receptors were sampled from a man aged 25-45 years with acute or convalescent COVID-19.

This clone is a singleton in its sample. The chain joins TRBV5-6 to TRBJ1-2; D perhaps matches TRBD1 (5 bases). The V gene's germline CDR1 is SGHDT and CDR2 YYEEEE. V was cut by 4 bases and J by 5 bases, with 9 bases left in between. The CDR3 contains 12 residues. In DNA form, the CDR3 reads TGTGCCAGCAGCCAGACAGAGTATGGCTACACCTTC. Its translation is CASSQTEYGYTF.

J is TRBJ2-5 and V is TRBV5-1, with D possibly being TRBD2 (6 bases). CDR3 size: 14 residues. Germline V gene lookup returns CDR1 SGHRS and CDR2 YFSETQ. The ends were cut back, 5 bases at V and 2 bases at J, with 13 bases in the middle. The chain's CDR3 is CASRNGGQQETQYF. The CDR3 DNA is TGCGCCAGCAGGAATGGAGGGCAGCAAGAGACCCAGTACTTC.

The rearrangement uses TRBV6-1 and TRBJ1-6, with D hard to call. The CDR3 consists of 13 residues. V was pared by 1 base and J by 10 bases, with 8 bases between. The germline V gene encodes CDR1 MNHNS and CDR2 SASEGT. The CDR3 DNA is TGTGCCAGCAGTGAAGGGTTCGGGTCACCCCTCCACTTT. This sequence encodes CASSEGFGSPLHF.

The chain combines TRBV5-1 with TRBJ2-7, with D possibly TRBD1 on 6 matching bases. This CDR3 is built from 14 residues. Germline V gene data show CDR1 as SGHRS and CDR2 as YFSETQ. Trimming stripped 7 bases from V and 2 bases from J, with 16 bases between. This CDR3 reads CASGDRDTPYEQYF. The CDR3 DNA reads TGCGCCAGCGGTGACCGGGACACTCCCTACGAGCAGTACTTC.

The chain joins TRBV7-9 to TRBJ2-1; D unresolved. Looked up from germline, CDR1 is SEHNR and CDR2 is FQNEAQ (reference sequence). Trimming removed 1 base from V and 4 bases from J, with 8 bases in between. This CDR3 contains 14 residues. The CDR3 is CASSLGGDYNEQFF. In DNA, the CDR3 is TGTGCCAGCAGCTTAGGCGGAGATTACAATGAGCAGTTCTTC.

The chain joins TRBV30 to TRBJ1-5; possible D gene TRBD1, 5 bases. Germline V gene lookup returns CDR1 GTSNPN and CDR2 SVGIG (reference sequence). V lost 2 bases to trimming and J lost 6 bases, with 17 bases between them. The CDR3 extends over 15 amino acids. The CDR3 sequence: CAWSLNTGVGQPQHF. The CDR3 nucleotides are TGTGCCTGGAGTTTAAATACAGGAGTTGGTCAGCCCCAGCATTTT.

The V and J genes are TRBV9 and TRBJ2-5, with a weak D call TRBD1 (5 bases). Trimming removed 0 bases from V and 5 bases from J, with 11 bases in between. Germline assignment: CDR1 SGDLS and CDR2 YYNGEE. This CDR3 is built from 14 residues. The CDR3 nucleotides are TGTGCCAGCAGCGTAGGACAGTTGGAGGAGACCCAGTACTTC. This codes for CASSVGQLEETQYF.

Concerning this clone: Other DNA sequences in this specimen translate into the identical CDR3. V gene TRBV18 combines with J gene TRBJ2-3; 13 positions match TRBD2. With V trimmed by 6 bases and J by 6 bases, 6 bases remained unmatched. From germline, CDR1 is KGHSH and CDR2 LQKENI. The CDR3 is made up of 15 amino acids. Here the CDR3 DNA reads TGTGCCAGCTCTCGGACTAGCGGGAGTGGCGATACGCAGTATTTT. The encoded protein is CASSRTSGSGDTQYF.

The CDR3 bases are TGTGCCAGTAGTATAGGAGAACAGCTTGAGCAGTACTTC. It translates to CASSIGEQLEQYF. The chain links TRBV19 to TRBJ2-7; D unclear. The ends were cut back, 1 base at V and 7 bases at J, with 11 bases in the middle. CDR1 LNHDA and CDR2 SQIVND come from the germline V gene (reference sequence). The CDR3 covers 13 residues.

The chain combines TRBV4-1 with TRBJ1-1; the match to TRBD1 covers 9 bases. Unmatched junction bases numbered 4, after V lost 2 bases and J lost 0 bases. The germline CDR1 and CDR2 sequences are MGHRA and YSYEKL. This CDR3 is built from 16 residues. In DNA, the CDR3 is TGCGCCAGCAGCCAAACCGGGACAGGGATGAACACTGAAGCTTTCTTT. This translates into CASSQTGTGMNTEAFF.

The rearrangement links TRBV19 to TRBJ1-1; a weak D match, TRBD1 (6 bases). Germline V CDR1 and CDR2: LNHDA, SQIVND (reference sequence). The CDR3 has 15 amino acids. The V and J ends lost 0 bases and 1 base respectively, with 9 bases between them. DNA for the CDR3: TGTGCCAGTAGTATAGATGAAGGGGGGAACACTGAAGCTTTCTTT. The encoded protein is CASSIDEGGNTEAFF.

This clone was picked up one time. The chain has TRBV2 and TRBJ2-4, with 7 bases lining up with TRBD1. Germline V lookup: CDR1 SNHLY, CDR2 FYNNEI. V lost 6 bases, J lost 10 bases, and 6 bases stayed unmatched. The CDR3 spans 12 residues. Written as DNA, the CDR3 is TGTGCCAGCAGCGGGACAGCCTTTATTCAGTACTTC. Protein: CASSGTAFIQYF.

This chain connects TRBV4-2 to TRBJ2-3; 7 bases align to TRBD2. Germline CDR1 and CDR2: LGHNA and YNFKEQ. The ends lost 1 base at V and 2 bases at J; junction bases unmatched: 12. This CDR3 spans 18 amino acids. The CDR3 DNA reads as TGTGCCAGCAGCCAAGGTCGAGGCGGGAGTATTTCCACAGATACGCAGTATTTT. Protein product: CASSQGRGGSISTDTQYF.

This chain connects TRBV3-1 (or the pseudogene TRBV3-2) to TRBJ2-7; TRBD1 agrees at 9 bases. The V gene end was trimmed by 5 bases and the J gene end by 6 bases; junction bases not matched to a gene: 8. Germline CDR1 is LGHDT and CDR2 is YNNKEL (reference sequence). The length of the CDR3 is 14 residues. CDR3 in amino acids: CASSSTGGKSEQYF. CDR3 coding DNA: TGTGCCAGCAGCTCTACAGGGGGCAAGAGCGAGCAGTACTTC.

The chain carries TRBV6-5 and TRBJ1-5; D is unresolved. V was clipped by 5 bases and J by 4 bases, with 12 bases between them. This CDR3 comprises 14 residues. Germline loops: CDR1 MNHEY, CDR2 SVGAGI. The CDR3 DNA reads TGTGCCAGCAGTCAGGCTCTAATTAATCAGCCCCAGCATTTT. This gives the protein CASSQALINQPQHF.